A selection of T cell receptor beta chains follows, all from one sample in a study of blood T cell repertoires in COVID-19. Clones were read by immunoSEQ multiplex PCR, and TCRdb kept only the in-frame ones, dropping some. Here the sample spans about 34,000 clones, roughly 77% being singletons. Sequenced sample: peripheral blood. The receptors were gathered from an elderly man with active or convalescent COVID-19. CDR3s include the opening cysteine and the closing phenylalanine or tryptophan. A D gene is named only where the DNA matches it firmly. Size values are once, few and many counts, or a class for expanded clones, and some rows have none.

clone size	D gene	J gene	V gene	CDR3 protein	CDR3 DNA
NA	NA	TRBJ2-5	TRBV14	CASSRRGGKETQYF	TGTGCCAGCAGCCGAAGAGGCGGAAAAGAGACCCAGTACTTC
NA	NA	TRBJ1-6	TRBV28	CASRKTDSNNSPLHF	TGTGCCAGCAGAAAGACAGATTCGAATAATTCACCCCTCCACTTT
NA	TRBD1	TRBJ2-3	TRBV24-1	CATSETSGQGADTQYF	TGTGCCACCAGTGAAACTAGCGGACAGGGGGCTGATACGCAGTATTTT
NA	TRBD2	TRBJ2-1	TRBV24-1	CATSDPASGYNEQFF	TGTGCCACCAGTGATCCGGCTAGCGGATACAATGAGCAGTTCTTC
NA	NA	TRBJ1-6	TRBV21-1	CASSKGSPAPLHF	TGTGCCAGCAGCAAAGGCAGTCCCGCACCCCTCCACTTT
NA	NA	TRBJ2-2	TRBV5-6	CASSLVADGELFF	TGTGCCAGCAGCTTAGTAGCGGACGGGGAGCTGTTTTTT
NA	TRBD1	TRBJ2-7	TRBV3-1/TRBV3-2	CASSHTGGIYEQYF	TGTGCCAGCAGCCACACAGGGGGGATCTACGAGCAGTACTTC
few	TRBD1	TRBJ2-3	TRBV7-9	CASSSSRDRFPDTQYF	TGTGCCAGCAGCTCGTCCCGGGACAGGTTCCCAGATACGCAGTATTTT
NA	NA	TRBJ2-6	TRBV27	CASSRTAGANVLTF	TGTGCCAGCAGTAGGACAGCTGGGGCCAACGTCCTGACTTTC
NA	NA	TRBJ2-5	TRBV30	CALTSTKETQYF	TGTGCCCTGACTTCGACTAAAGAGACCCAGTACTTC
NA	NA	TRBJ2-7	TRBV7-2	CASSLVMWGRQNYEQYF	TGTGCCAGCAGCTTAGTGATGTGGGGGAGGCAAAATTACGAGCAGTACTTC
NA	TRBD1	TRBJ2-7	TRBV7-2	CASSPHPAGTGRIDEQYF	TGTGCCAGCAGCCCTCATCCCGCCGGGACAGGGAGAATCGACGAGCAGTACTTC
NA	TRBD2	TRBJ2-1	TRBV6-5	CASRRALAGVNEQFF	TGTGCCAGCAGGAGGGCCCTAGCGGGAGTCAATGAGCAGTTCTTC
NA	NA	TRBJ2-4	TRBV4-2	CASSQDQGGNDIQYF	TGTGCCAGCAGCCAAGATCAAGGGGGTAATGACATTCAGTACTTC
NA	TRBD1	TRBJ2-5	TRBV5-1	CASSTGQGKETQYF	TGCGCCAGCAGCACGGGACAGGGGAAAGAGACCCAGTACTTC
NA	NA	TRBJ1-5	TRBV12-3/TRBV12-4	CASSLGGDQPQHF	TGTGCCAGCAGTTTAGGGGGAGATCAGCCCCAGCATTTT
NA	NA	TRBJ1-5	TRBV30	CAWSLGGSNQPQHF	TGTGCCTGGAGCCTTGGGGGGAGTAATCAGCCCCAGCATTTT
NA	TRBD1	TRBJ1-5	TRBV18	CASSPPGQGANQPQHF	TGTGCCAGCTCACCCCCGGGACAGGGGGCGAATCAGCCCCAGCATTTT
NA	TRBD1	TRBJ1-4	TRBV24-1	CATSDNRGIGEKLFF	TGTGCCACCAGTGATAACAGGGGGATAGGAGAAAAACTGTTTTTT
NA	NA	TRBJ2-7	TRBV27	CASSLAAGLGYEQYF	TGTGCCAGCAGTTTAGCGGCAGGGTTGGGCTACGAGCAGTACTTC
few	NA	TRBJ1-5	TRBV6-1	CASSEQGDQPQHF	TGTGCCAGCAGTGAGCAGGGTGATCAGCCCCAGCATTTT
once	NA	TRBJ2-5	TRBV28	CASTGGGLQETQYF	TGTGCCAGCACCGGCGGGGGCCTCCAAGAGACCCAGTACTTC
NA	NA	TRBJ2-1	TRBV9	CASSARLEGEQFF	TGTGCCAGCAGCGCACGCCTTGAGGGAGAGCAGTTCTTC
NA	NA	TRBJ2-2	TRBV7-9	CASSLDQGVTGELFF	TGTGCCAGCAGCCTAGATCAAGGAGTCACCGGGGAGCTGTTTTTT
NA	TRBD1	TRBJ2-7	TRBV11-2	CASRPPGQGRYEQYF	TGTGCCAGCAGACCGCCGGGACAGGGGAGGTACGAGCAGTACTTC
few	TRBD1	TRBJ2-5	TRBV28	CASSSPQGTQETQYF	TGTGCCAGCAGTTCCCCACAGGGGACCCAAGAGACCCAGTACTTC